The TCR beta chain described here comes from a study of blood T cell repertoires in COVID-19. Study-level background: Samples representing acute and convalescent COVID-19 were sourced from the United States, Italy and Spain. The analysed material was cDNA or gDNA that came from T cells, B-cell-depleted T cells, or PBMCs.

Seattle participants joined during active infection and were tracked over time. The CDR3 has 15 residues. The germline CDR1 and CDR2 sequences are SGHTA and FQGNSA. V shed 2 bases and J shed 0 bases, with 10 bases lying between them. Original data processing: How many nucleated cells were present was estimated from reference gene primer amplification. Measured with immunoSEQ multiplex PCR; TCRdb has only the in-frame clones, and not every one. From that table come the V and J calls and clone size; the DNA was used to work out D and trimming. The table has fewer than 650,000 clones, around nine tenths seen once; the top ten hold around 7.8%.

The specimen sequenced was peripheral blood. The clonotype comes from a woman aged 45-65 years with COVID-19, enrolled during active disease. The rearrangement links TRBV7-2 to TRBJ1-1, with D possibly TRBD1 on 6 matching bases. As DNA, the CDR3 is TGTGCCAGCAGCTTAAGGGGGACGGTGAACACTGAAGCTTTCTTT. Translating it yields CASSLRGTVNTEAFF.